What follows is one TCR beta chain and its context. An end of the junction does not agree with germline; a read error may underlie this. This table comes from immunoSEQ multiplex PCR, and its TCRdb copy is limited to in-frame clones, with some not included. Of 50,000 to 80,000 clones listed, 90% to 95% are singletons. This sample is drawn from a study of T cell changes during pregnancy in multiple sclerosis. The CDR3 contains 11 residues. Germline V gives CDR1 MNHNY, CDR2 SVGAGI (reference sequence). The sample in question was CD8+ T cells from peripheral blood mononuclear cells, obtained before pregnancy. V gene TRBV6-6 combines with J gene TRBJ2-1; no reliable D call. The clonotype comes from a female donor with multiple sclerosis, enrolled in a pregnancy study. The DNA for the CDR3 is TGTGCCAGCAGTCACTCCGGGGAGCAGTTCTTC. Its translation: CASSHSGEQFF.